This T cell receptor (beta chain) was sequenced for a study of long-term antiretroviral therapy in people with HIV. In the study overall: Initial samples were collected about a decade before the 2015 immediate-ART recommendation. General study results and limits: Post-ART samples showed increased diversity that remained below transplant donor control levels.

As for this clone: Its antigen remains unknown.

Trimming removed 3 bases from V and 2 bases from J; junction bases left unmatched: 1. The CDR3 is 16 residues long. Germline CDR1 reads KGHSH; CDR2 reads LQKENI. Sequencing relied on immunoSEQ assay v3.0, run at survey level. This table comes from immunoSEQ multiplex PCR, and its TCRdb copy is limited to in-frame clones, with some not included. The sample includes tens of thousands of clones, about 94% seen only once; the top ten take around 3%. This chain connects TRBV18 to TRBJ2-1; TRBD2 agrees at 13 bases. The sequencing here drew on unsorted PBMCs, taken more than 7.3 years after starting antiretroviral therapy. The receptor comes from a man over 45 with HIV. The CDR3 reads CASSPGLAGAYNEQFF. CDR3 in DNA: TGTGCCAGCTCACCCGGACTAGCGGGGGCCTACAATGAGCAGTTCTTC.